This T cell receptor (beta chain) derives from a study of cytomegalovirus exposure and HLA in healthy donors. Findings and caveats of the study: Rarity marked most TCR sequences, yet some public TCRs occurred in many donors. Reports indicated that the classifier achieved high specificity and sensitivity in diagnosing cytomegalovirus status. Earlier analysis looked at TCR beta V segments, and most were productive about 87% or about 30% of the time.

As for this clone: Antigen specificity is unknown.

13 Jbeta primers and 60 Vbeta primers were used for the PCR. The repertoire was sequenced with immunoSEQ multiplex PCR; TCRdb's copy has only in-frame clones and lacks some. In total, the table holds about 160,000 clones. V was pared by 1 base and J by 3 bases, with 6 bases of the junction left unmatched. CDR3 length: 16 residues. From germline, CDR1 is MGHRA and CDR2 YSYEKL. The source is a woman aged 50 to 65 in good health and CMV-seronegative. The gene calls are TRBV4-1 and TRBJ2-1; TRBD2 agrees at 7 bases. The specimen sequenced was PBMCs. CDR3 coding DNA: TGCGCCAGCAGCCAAGTGTCGGGAGGACTCTACAATGAGCAGTTCTTC. It specifies CASSQVSGGLYNEQFF.